This TCR beta chain appears in the sequencing data of a study of shared clonotypes between healthy human individuals. Study details: CD4 naive and CD4 memory each took three plates per donor, while CD8 naive took two and CD8 memory one.

There are 12 residues in the CDR3. The germline gives CDR1 GTSNPN, CDR2 SVGIG (reference sequence). The method was immunoSEQ multiplex PCR; TCRdb's version includes in-frame clones alone and lacks a portion of them. The sample includes about 2.3 million clones, 80% to 95% seen only once; the top ten take more than 0.35%. The specimen sequenced was naive CD4+ T cells from PBMCs. The subset was: CD45RA+ positively selected. V usage is TRBV30 and J usage is TRBJ2-5; D gene unclear. The DNA end is more similar to TRBJ2-7, so the J call may be wrong. The receptor was isolated from a man between 18 and 29 years old in good health. Some clones in this sample may be carry-over from other donors' samples. The DNA for the CDR3 is TGTGCCTGGAGTGTATTGCGCCACGAGCAGTACTTC. Translation: CAWSVLRHEQYF.